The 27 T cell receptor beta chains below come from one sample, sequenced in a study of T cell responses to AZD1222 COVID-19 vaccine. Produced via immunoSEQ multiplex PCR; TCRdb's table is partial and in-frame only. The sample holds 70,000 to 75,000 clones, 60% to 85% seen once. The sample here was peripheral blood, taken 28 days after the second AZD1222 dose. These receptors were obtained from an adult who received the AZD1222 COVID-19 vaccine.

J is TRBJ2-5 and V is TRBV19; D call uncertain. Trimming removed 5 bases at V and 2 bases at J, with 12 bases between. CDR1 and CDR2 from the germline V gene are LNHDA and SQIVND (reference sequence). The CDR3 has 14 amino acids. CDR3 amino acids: CASSQRHLQETQYF. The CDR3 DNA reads TGTGCCAGTAGTCAGAGACACTTACAAGAGACCCAGTACTTC.

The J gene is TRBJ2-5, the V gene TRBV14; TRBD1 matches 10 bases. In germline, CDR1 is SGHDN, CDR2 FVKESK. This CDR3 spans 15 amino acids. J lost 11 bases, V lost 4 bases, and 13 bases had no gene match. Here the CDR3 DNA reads TGTGCCAGCAGCCTCCTGTTCCGGGACAGGGGTAGGCAGTACTTC. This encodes CASSLLFRDRGRQYF.

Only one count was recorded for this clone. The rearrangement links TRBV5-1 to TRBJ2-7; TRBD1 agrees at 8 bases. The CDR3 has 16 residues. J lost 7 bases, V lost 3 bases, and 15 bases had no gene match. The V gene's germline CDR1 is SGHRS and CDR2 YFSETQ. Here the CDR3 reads CASSWEGQGARGEQYF. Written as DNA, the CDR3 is TGCGCCAGCAGCTGGGAAGGGCAGGGGGCGAGGGGGGAGCAGTACTTC.

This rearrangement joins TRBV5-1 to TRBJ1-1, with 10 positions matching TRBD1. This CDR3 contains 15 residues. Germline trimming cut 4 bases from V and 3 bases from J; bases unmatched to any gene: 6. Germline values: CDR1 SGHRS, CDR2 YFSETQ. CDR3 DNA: TGCGCCAGCAGCAAGGGACAGGGGAGGGACACTGAAGCTTTCTTT. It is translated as CASSKGQGRDTEAFF.

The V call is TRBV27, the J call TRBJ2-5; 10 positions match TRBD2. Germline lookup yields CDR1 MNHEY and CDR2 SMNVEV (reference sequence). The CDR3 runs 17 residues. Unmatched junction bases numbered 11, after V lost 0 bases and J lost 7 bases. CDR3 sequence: CASSLSRGLASVGTQYF. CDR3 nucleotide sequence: TGTGCCAGCAGTTTATCGCGGGGACTAGCGTCTGTTGGGACCCAGTACTTC.

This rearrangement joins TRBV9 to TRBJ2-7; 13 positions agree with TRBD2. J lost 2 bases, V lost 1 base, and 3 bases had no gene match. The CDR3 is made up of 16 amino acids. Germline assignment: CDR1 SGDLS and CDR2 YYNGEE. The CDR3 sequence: CASSVTGTSGAYEQYF. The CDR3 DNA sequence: TGTGCCAGCAGCGTAACCGGGACTAGCGGGGCCTACGAGCAGTACTTC.

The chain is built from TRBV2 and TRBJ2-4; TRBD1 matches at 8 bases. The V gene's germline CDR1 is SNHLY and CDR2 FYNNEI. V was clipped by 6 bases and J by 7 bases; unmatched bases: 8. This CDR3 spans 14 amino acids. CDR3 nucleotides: TGTGCCAGCAGCGCGGGACAGGACCCTAACATTCAGTACTTC. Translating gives CASSAGQDPNIQYF. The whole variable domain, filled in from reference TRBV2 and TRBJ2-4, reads EPEVTQTPSHQVTQMGQEVILRCVPISNHLYFYWYRQILGQKVEFLVSFYNNEISEKSEIFDDQFSVERPDGSNFTLKIRSTKLEDSAMYFCASSAGQDPNIQYFGAGTRLSVL.

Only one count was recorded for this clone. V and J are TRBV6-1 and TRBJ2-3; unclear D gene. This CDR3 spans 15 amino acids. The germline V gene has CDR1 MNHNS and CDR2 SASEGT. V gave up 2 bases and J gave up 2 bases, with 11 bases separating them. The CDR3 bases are TGTGCCAGCAGTGAAACCCTGTCGTACACAGATACGCAGTATTTT. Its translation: CASSETLSYTDTQYF.

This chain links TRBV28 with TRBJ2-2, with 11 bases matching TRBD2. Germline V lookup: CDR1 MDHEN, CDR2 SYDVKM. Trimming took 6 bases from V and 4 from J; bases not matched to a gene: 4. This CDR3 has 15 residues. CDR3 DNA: TGTGCCAGCAGCCCGACTAGCGGGGTCACCGGGGAGCTGTTTTTT. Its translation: CASSPTSGVTGELFF.

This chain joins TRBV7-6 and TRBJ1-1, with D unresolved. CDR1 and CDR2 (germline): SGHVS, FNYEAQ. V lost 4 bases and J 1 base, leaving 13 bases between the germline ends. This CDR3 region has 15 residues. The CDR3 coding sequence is TGTGCCAGCAGCTCAGGATGGACGGCGAACACTGAAGCTTTCTTT. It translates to CASSSGWTANTEAFF.

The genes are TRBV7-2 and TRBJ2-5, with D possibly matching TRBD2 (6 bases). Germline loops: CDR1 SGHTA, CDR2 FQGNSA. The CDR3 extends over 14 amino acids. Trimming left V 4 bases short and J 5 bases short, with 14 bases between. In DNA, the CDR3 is TGTGCCAGCAGCTCGGGCCCAGCGGGCGAGACCCAGTACTTC. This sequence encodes CASSSGPAGETQYF.

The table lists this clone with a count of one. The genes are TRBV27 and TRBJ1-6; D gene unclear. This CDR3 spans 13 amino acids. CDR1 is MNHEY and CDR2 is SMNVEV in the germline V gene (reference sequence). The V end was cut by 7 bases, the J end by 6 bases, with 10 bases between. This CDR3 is CASKTHSNSPLHF. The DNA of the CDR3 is TGTGCCAGCAAGACGCACTCTAATTCACCCCTCCACTTT.

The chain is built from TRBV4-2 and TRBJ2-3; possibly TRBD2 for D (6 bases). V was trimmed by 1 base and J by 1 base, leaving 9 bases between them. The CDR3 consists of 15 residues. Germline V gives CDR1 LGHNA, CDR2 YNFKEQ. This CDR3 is CASSQAGDRTDTQYF. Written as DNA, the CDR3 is TGTGCCAGCAGCCAAGCGGGGGACCGCACAGATACGCAGTATTTT.

This CDR3 is CASSHKIPGELFF. The DNA of the CDR3 is TGTGCCAGCAGCCACAAGATCCCCGGGGAGCTGTTTTTT. The chain couples TRBV7-6 to TRBJ2-2, with D unclear. Germline V CDR1 and CDR2: SGHVS, FNYEAQ. V gave up 5 bases and J gave up 6 bases, with 10 bases separating them. This CDR3 is 13 amino acids long. Filled out from reference TRBV7-6 and TRBJ2-2, the complete variable domain reads GAGVSQSPRYKVTKRGQDVALRCDPISGHVSLYWYRQALGQGPEFLTYFNYEAQQDKSGLPNDRFSAERPEGSISTLTIQRTEQRDSAMYRCASSHKIPGELFFGEGSRLTVL.

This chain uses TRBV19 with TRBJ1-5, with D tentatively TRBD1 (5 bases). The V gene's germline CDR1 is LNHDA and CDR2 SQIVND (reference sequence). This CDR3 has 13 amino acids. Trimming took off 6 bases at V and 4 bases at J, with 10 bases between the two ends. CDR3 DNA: TGTGCCAGTAGCCCCAGGGCAAATCAGCCCCAGCATTTT. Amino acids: CASSPRANQPQHF.

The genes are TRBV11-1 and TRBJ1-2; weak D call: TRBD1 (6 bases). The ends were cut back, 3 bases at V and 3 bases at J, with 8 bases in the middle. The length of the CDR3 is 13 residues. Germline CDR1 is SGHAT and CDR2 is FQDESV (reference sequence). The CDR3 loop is CASSFEGDYGYTF. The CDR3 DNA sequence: TGTGCCAGCAGCTTTGAGGGGGACTATGGCTACACCTTC.

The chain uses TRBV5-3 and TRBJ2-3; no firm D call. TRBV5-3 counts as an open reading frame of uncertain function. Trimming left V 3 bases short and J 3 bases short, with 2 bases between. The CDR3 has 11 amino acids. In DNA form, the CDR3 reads TGTGCCAGAAGCTCTACAGATACGCAGTATTTT. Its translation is CARSSTDTQYF.

CDR3 coding DNA: TGTGCCAGCAGTGAATCCCTCTCCGGACAGACGACTTTCGAGCAGTACTTC. Its protein is CASSESLSGQTTFEQYF. This chain uses TRBV25-1 with TRBJ2-7; a weak D match, TRBD1 (6 bases). Between the trimmed V and J ends, which lost 1 base and 6 bases, there was a span of 22 bases. CDR3 length: 17 residues. Per germline, CDR1 MGHDK and CDR2 SYGVNS.

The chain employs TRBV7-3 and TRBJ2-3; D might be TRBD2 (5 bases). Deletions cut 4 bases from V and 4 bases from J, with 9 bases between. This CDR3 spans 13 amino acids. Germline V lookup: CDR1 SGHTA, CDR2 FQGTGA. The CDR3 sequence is CASSSQEADTQYF. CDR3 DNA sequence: TGTGCCAGCAGCTCCCAGGAGGCAGATACGCAGTATTTT. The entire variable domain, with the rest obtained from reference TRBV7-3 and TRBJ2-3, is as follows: GAGVSQTPSNKVTEKGKYVELRCDPISGHTALYWYRQSLGQGPEFLIYFQGTGAADDSGLPNDRFFAVRPEGSVSTLKIQRTERGDSAVYLCASSSQEADTQYFGPGTRLTVL.

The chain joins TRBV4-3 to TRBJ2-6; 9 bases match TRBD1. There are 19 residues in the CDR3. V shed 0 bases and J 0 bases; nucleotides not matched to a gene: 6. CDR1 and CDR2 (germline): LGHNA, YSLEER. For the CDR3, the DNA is TGCGCCAGCAGCCAAGAAAAGACAGGGGGTTTCTCTGGGGCCAACGTCCTGACTTTC. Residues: CASSQEKTGGFSGANVLTF.

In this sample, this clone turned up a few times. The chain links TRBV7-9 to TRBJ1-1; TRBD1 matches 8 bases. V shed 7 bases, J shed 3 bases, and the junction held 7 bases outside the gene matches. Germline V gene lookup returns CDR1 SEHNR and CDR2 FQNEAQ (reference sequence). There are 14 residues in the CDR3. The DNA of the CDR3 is TGTGCCAGCACCCAGGGGGCGCGGGACACTGAAGCTTTCTTT. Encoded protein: CASTQGARDTEAFF. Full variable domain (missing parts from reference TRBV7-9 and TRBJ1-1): DTGVSQNPRHKITKRGQNVTFRCDPISEHNRLYWYRQTLGQGPEFLTYFQNEAQLEKSRLLSDRFSAERPKGSFSTLEIQRTEQGDSAMYLCASTQGARDTEAFFGQGTRLTVV.

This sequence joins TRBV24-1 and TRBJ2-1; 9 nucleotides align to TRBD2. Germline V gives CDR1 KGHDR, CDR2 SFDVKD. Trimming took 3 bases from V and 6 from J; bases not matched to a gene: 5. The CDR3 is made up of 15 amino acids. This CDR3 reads CATSDPGTSLNEQFF. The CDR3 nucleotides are TGTGCCACCAGTGATCCCGGGACTAGCCTCAATGAGCAGTTCTTC.

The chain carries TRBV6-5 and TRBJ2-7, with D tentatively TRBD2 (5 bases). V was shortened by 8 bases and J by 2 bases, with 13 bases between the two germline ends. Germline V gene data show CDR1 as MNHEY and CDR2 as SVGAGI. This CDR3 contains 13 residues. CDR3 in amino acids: CASGRGMAYEQYF. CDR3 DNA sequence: TGTGCCAGCGGAAGAGGGATGGCCTACGAGCAGTACTTC.

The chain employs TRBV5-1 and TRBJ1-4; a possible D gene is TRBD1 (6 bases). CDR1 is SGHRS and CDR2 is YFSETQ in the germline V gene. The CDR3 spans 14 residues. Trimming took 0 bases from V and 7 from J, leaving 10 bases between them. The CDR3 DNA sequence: TGCGCCAGCAGCTTGGCAGGGGTGACTGAAAAACTGTTTTTT. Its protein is CASSLAGVTEKLFF.

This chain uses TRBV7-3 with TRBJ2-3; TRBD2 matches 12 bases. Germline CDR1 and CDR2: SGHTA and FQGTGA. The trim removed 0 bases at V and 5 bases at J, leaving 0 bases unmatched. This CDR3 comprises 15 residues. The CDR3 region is CASSLTGLAGDTQYF. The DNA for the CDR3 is TGTGCCAGCAGCTTAACGGGACTAGCGGGAGATACGCAGTATTTT.

The CDR3 DNA sequence: TGTGCCAGCAGCATTGCAGGGGGCGCGGGGGAAGCTTTCTTT. It translates to CASSIAGGAGEAFF. The chain has TRBV11-2 and TRBJ1-1; 8 nucleotides agree with TRBD1. This CDR3 has 14 amino acids. Germline values: CDR1 SGHAT, CDR2 FQNNGV. Losses at the gene ends were 5 bases for V and 8 bases for J; bases not matched to a gene: 10.

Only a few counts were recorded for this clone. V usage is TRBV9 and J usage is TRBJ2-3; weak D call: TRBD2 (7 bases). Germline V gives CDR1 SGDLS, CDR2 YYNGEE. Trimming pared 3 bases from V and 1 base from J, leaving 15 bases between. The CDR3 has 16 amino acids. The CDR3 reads CASSERGAVGTDTQYF. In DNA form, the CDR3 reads TGTGCCAGCAGCGAACGGGGGGCGGTCGGCACAGATACGCAGTATTTT.